The rows below give T cell receptor beta chains drawn from one sample of a study of cytomegalovirus exposure and HLA in healthy donors. Data came from immunoSEQ multiplex PCR; TCRdb stores just in-frame clones and leaves some out. The data hold roughly 84,000 clones, with 55% to 65% observed a single time. The material sequenced was PBMCs. The receptors were gathered from a woman aged 40-49 years in good health and CMV-seropositive. CDR3s include the opening cysteine and the closing phenylalanine or tryptophan. Each record gives: J gene, clone size, D gene, CDR3 length, V gene, CDR3 DNA, CDR3 protein. D genes are given only for firm matches. Clone size, where shown, is once, few, many, or a class for clones that have expanded.

TRBJ2-7 NA TRBD1 13 TRBV5-8 TGTGCCAGCAGCCCTGGGACAGGGGGCGTTCTGTACTTC CASSPGTGGVLYF
TRBJ2-7 few NA 13 TRBV2 TGTGCCAGCAGTTACTACTTATATGACGAGCAGTACTTC CASSYYLYDEQYF
TRBJ2-4 NA TRBD2 17 TRBV29-1 TGCAGCGTTGCTCTGACTAGCGGGGACCTAGCCAAAAACATTCAGTACTTC CSVALTSGDLAKNIQYF
TRBJ2-7 NA NA 15 TRBV6-5 TGTGCCAGCAGTTACTCTACAGGGCGCGGCTACGAGCAGTACTTC CASSYSTGRGYEQYF
TRBJ2-3 NA TRBD2 16 TRBV27 TGTGCCAGCAGCCCAGCGGGGACTAGCGGGAGAGATACGCAGTATTTT CASSPAGTSGRDTQYF
TRBJ2-5 few NA 11 TRBV30 TGTGCCTGGAGCCCTCAAGAGACCCAGTACTTC CAWSPQETQYF
TRBJ1-1 NA NA 14 TRBV15 TGTGCCACCAGCAGCGTCAGGGGGAACACTGAAGCTTTCTTT CATSSVRGNTEAFF
TRBJ2-2 once TRBD2 13 TRBV15 TGTGCCACCAGCATAATAGCGGGCGGGGAGCTGTTTTTT CATSIIAGGELFF
TRBJ2-2 NA NA 14 TRBV29-1 TGCAGCGTTGTAGTTAGTCCGGACTCTGGGGAGCTGTTTTTT CSVVVSPDSGELFF
TRBJ2-5 NA TRBD1 16 TRBV5-6 TGTGCCAGCAGCTTGAAGGGACAGGGGATGGAAGAGACCCAGTACTTC CASSLKGQGMEETQYF
TRBJ2-7 NA TRBD2 15 TRBV13 TGTGCCAGCAGCTCGACGAGCGGGAACATCTACGAGCAGTACTTC CASSSTSGNIYEQYF
TRBJ2-7 few TRBD1 14 TRBV7-2 TGTGCCAGCAGCTTCGGACAGGGATCCTACGAGCAGTACTTC CASSFGQGSYEQYF
TRBJ2-7 NA TRBD1 15 TRBV11-2 TGTGCCAGCAGCTTAAGTGCCAACAGGGGGGTGGAGCAGTACTTC CASSLSANRGVEQYF
TRBJ2-5 few NA 17 TRBV15 TGTGCCACCAGCAGAGGGATGACAGGCCTCGAACAAGAGACCCAGTACTTC CATSRGMTGLEQETQYF
TRBJ2-1 few TRBD2 16 TRBV13 TGTGCCAGCAGCCAACTCCCGGGACTAGCAGACAATGAGCAGTTCTTC CASSQLPGLADNEQFF
TRBJ2-2 few NA 12 TRBV29-1 TGCAGCGTCAGAAAACCGGGTGACAGTCTGTTTTTT CSVRKPGDSLFF
TRBJ2-2 NA NA 15 TRBV6-5 TGTGCCAGCAGTTACTCCGGGGGGCGAACCGGGGAGCTGTTTTTT CASSYSGGRTGELFF
TRBJ2-2 NA NA 15 TRBV7-8 TGTGCCAGCAGCTTTGGGACAACCGGCACCGGGGAGCTGTTTTTT CASSFGTTGTGELFF
TRBJ1-3 few TRBD1 16 TRBV27 TGTGCCAGCAGTTCCCTGGGACAGACCTCGGGAAACACCATATATTTT CASSSLGQTSGNTIYF
TRBJ1-2 few TRBD1 19 TRBV4-3 TGCGCCAGCCGCTTCTACTTCTCTCCCACCGGGACAGGAGACGATGGCTACACCTTC CASRFYFSPTGTGDDGYTF
TRBJ2-7 NA NA 14 TRBV7-9 TGTGCCAGCAGCCCCCCGGTGGTTATCTACGAGCAGTACTTC CASSPPVVIYEQYF
TRBJ2-7 few TRBD2 14 TRBV6-6 TGTGCCAGCAGCAACAGCGGGAAGGCCTACGAGCAGTACTTC CASSNSGKAYEQYF
TRBJ2-1 few NA 15 TRBV9 TGTGCCAGCAGCGGAACCGGGACTCTTGCCAATGAGCAGTTCTTC CASSGTGTLANEQFF
TRBJ1-4 NA NA 14 TRBV19 TGTGCCAGTAGTATTCTCGCAACTAATGAAAAACTGTTTTTT CASSILATNEKLFF
TRBJ2-7 few TRBD2 15 TRBV4-3 TGCGCCAGCAGCCAAGACCCAGCGGGAGACCGCGAGCAGTACTTC CASSQDPAGDREQYF
TRBJ1-2 NA TRBD1 13 TRBV28 TGTGCCAGCAGTTCGGAGACAGGGAGTGGCTACACCTTC CASSSETGSGYTF
TRBJ2-5 NA TRBD2 16 TRBV28 TGTGCCAGCCGTGACGGCGGGACTAGCGGTACGGGGACCCAGTACTTC CASRDGGTSGTGTQYF
TRBJ2-3 NA NA 14 TRBV5-1 TGCGCCAGCAGCTTGCCCGGGAGCACAGATACGCAGTATTTT CASSLPGSTDTQYF
TRBJ2-1 few NA 14 TRBV14 TGTGCCAGCAGCCCCCAGGGACACTACAATGAGCAGTTCTTC CASSPQGHYNEQFF
TRBJ2-2 NA NA 16 TRBV9 TGTGCCAGCAGCGTAAGGGGGGGCTCGAACACCGGGGAGCTGTTTTTT CASSVRGGSNTGELFF
TRBJ1-2 few TRBD1 16 TRBV28 TGTGCCAGCAGTTTAGTAGGTACAGGGGGGGACTATGGCTACACCTTC CASSLVGTGGDYGYTF
TRBJ1-1 NA NA 12 TRBV28 TGTGCCAGCAGTTTATGGGACACCGAAGCTTTCTTT CASSLWDTEAFF
TRBJ2-1 NA TRBD2 16 TRBV27 TGTGCCAGCAGGCTAGCGGGAGGGTCCGCTTACAATGAGCAGTTCTTC CASRLAGGSAYNEQFF
TRBJ2-5 NA NA 13 TRBV7-2 TGTGCCAGCAGCCAACAGGGCCAAGAGACCCAGTACTTC CASSQQGQETQYF
TRBJ2-5 once NA 17 TRBV28 TGTGCCAGCAGTTTCCCTGAAGCGGGTTGGGACCAAGAGACCCAGTACTTC CASSFPEAGWDQETQYF
TRBJ1-1 NA NA 13 TRBV4-3 TGCGCCAGCAGCCAACAGGGTTTGTCTGAAGCTTTCTTT CASSQQGLSEAFF
TRBJ2-7 NA NA 14 TRBV7-7 TGTGCCAGCAGCTCTTCCCAGGGCGACCACGAGCAGTACTTC CASSSSQGDHEQYF
TRBJ1-3 NA NA 14 TRBV5-4 TGTGCCAGCAGCCCGAGGGGGTCTGGAAACACCATATATTTT CASSPRGSGNTIYF
TRBJ2-7 NA NA 13 TRBV2 TGTGCCAGCAGTGCGGGACTCCAGTACGAGCAGTACTTC CASSAGLQYEQYF
TRBJ2-1 NA TRBD2 16 TRBV9 TGTGCCAGCAGCGTAGGGATTTTAGCGGGCCGGAATGAGCAGTTCTTC CASSVGILAGRNEQFF
TRBJ1-2 large TRBD1 14 TRBV7-2 TGTGCCAGCAACTCGGGACAGGATGCGGATGGCTACACCTTC CASNSGQDADGYTF
TRBJ1-1 NA NA 17 TRBV21-1 TGTGCCAGCAGCAAACCCATGGGACAAGTAAAGGTCACTGAAGCTTTCTTT CASSKPMGQVKVTEAFF
TRBJ2-7 NA NA 14 TRBV25-1 TGTGCCAGCAGTGAACCGCAGGGGAAACACGAGCAGTACTTC CASSEPQGKHEQYF
TRBJ1-2 NA TRBD1 14 TRBV2 TGTGCCAGCAGTCGCGAGACAGGGGGCGAAGGCTACACCTTC CASSRETGGEGYTF
TRBJ1-1 few NA 13 TRBV2 TGTGCCAGCAGTGAGGGGGGGAACACTGAAGCTTTCTTT CASSEGGNTEAFF
TRBJ2-1 few NA 14 TRBV27 TGTGCCAGCAGCCCCCGGGACTCGCACAATGAGCAGTTCTTC CASSPRDSHNEQFF
TRBJ2-1 NA TRBD2 16 TRBV7-2 TGTGCCAGCAGCTTCCCGGGACTAGCTTACATTCATGAGCAGTTCTTC CASSFPGLAYIHEQFF
TRBJ1-4 once NA 14 TRBV2 TGTGCCAGCAGTGAAAGGTTGGGGGCCCAAAAACTGTTTTTT CASSERLGAQKLFF
TRBJ1-1 NA NA 14 TRBV6-6 TGTGCCAGCAGTTCCCATCCCCAGAACACTGAAGCTTTCTTT CASSSHPQNTEAFF
TRBJ2-7 NA NA 15 TRBV28 TGTGCCAGCAGTTCTTTAGAGGGCGGGACCCACGAGCAGTACTTC CASSSLEGGTHEQYF
TRBJ2-1 few TRBD2 17 TRBV4-3 TGCGCCAGCAGCCAAGATCTAGCGGGAGGTTGGGGCGATGAGCAGTTCTTC CASSQDLAGGWGDEQFF
TRBJ2-1 NA NA 15 TRBV7-9 TGTGCCAGCAGCTTAGGACAGTCGCACACCAGTGAGCAGTTCTTC CASSLGQSHTSEQFF
TRBJ1-1 NA NA 12 TRBV6-5 TGTGCCAGCAGGTATGGCGGGACTGAAGCTTTCTTT CASRYGGTEAFF
TRBJ2-1 NA NA 13 TRBV15 TGTGCCACCAGCATTCTAGTTACTACTGAGCAGTTCTTC CATSILVTTEQFF
TRBJ1-1 few TRBD1 15 TRBV6-6 TGTGCCAGCAGTTACCCGGGACAGGGGAACACTGAAGCTTTCTTT CASSYPGQGNTEAFF
TRBJ1-4 NA NA 13 TRBV2 TGTGCCAGCAGTGATGGTGTTCGGGGGACACTGTTTTTT CASSDGVRGTLFF
TRBJ2-1 NA NA 12 TRBV11-2 TGTGCCAGCAGAAAACCAGGGAATGAGCAGTTCTTC CASRKPGNEQFF